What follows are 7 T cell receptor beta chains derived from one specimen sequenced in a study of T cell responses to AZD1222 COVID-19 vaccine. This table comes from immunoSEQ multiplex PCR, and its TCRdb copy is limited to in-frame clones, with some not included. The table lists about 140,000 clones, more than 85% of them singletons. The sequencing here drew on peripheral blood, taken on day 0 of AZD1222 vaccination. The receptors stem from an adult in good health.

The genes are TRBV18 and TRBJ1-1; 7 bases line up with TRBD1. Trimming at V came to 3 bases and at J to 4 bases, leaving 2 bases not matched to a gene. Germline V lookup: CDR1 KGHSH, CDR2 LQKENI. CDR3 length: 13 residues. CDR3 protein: CASSPGQTTEAFF. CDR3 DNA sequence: TGTGCCAGCTCACCGGGACAGACCACTGAAGCTTTCTTT.

CDR3 bases: TGTGCCAGCAGCAACTCCGGGGCCTGGGATGGCTACACCTTC. Amino acid sequence: CASSNSGAWDGYTF. V and J are TRBV7-9 and TRBJ1-2; tentatively, D is TRBD1 (5 bases). V dropped 5 bases and J dropped 6 bases, with 16 bases sitting between them. Germline values: CDR1 SEHNR, CDR2 FQNEAQ (reference sequence). The CDR3 covers 14 residues.

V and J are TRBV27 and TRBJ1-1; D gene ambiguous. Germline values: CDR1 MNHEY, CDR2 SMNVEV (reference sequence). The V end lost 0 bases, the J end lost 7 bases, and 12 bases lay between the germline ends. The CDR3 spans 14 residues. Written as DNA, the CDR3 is TGTGCCAGCAGTTTATCGCGTAGGGAGGGTGAAGCTTTCTTT. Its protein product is CASSLSRREGEAFF.

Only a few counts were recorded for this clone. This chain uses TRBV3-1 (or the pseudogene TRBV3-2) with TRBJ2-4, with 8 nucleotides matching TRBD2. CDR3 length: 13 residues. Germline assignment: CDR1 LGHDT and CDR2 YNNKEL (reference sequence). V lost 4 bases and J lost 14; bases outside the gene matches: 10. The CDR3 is CASSRDPGLVKYF. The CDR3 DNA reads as TGTGCCAGCAGCCGGGACCCGGGACTAGTAAAGTACTTC.

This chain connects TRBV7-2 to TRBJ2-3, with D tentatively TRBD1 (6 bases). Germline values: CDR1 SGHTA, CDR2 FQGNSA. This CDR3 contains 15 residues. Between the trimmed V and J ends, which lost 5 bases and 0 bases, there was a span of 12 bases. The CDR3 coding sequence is TGTGCCAGCAGCGACCCAGGGGTCAGCACAGATACGCAGTATTTT. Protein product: CASSDPGVSTDTQYF.

As DNA, the CDR3 is TGTGCCAGCAGCTTAGATGTAGTGCGCGAGCAGTACTTC. Translating it yields CASSLDVVREQYF. V is TRBV7-2 and J is TRBJ2-7; unclear D gene. The V end lost 1 base, the J end lost 6 bases, and 10 bases lay between the germline ends. This CDR3 has 13 residues. Germline-derived CDR1 and CDR2 are SGHTA and FQGNSA.

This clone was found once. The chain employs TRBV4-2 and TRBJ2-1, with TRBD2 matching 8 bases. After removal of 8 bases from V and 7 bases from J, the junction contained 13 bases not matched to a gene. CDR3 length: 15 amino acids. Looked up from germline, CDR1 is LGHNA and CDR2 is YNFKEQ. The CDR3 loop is CASWRSAGGRNEQFF. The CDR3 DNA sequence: TGTGCCAGCTGGCGCAGCGCGGGAGGTAGGAATGAGCAGTTCTTC.